This entry describes one T cell receptor beta chain. Antigen specificity is unknown. The CDR3 runs to 16 residues. Germline V lookup: CDR1 SGHVS, CDR2 FQNEAQ. Trimming pared 2 bases from V and 2 bases from J, leaving 14 bases between. The sample belongs to a study of beta chain features in type 1 diabetes. Study observations and caveats: Type 1 diabetes patients had VDJ junctions that carried fewer insertions and more deletions. Shorter TCRB CDR3s, moderately but significantly so, were found in Type 1 diabetes patients in all four CD4+ subsets.

As every portion of the isolated RNA was reverse transcribed, the sequencing read expressed TCRB transcripts. The table came from immunoSEQ multiplex PCR; TCRdb's copy has only in-frame clones and leaves some out. The sample includes 100,000 to 150,000 clones, about 15% of them seen just once. The chain links TRBV7-8 to TRBJ2-3; the D is unclear. This receptor was identified in a man aged 25 to 45 with type 1 diabetes. Sequenced sample: central memory CD4+ T cells from blood. Written as DNA, the CDR3 is TGTGCCAGCAGCTTACGGTGGAGCACGAACACAGATACGCAGTATTTT. Protein sequence: CASSLRWSTNTDTQYF.